This TCR beta chain was recovered during a study of T-cell reconstitution after alpha-beta-depleted transplantation in children. V was clipped by 5 bases and J by 1 base; unmatched bases: 8. Germline CDR1 and CDR2: LNHDA and SQIVND (reference sequence). CDR3 size: 16 residues. This sample's TCRbeta library carried unique molecular identifier barcodes. TCRdb recomputed calls from the PCR reads with MiXCR, one row per CDR3 protein. The table lists some 220,000 distinct CDR3 sequences, roughly a tenth of them singletons, with around 6% in the top ten. The TCR originated in a human donor who donated a stem cell graft to a child with acute lymphoblastic leukemia. Sequenced material: PBMCs from the stem cell graft donor, taken from the stem cell graft. V gene TRBV19 combines with J gene TRBJ1-5, with 7 bases that match TRBD1. CDR3 coding DNA: TGTGCCAGTAGTGACGACAGGGCAGGAAGCAATCAGCCCCAGCATTTT. Translating gives CASSDDRAGSNQPQHF.